The entry that follows covers one T cell receptor (beta chain) sequence. The V gene end was trimmed by 5 bases and the J gene end by 1 base; junction bases not matched to a gene: 2. Germline CDR1 MDHEN, CDR2 SYDVKM. The CDR3 has 15 amino acids. The table came from immunoSEQ multiplex PCR; TCRdb's copy has only in-frame clones and leaves some out. The sample comprises about 88,000 clones, roughly nine tenths of which are singletons, and under 2% rests with the top ten. These data originate in a study of blood T cell repertoires in COVID-19. The sequenced material came from peripheral blood. The chain employs TRBV28 and TRBJ2-6; 7 bases align to TRBD1. The receptor's source is a man aged 55 to 69 with acute or convalescent COVID-19. The CDR3 is CASSRTGSGANVLTF. The CDR3 bases are TGTGCCAGCAGTCGGACAGGTTCTGGGGCCAACGTCCTGACTTTC.